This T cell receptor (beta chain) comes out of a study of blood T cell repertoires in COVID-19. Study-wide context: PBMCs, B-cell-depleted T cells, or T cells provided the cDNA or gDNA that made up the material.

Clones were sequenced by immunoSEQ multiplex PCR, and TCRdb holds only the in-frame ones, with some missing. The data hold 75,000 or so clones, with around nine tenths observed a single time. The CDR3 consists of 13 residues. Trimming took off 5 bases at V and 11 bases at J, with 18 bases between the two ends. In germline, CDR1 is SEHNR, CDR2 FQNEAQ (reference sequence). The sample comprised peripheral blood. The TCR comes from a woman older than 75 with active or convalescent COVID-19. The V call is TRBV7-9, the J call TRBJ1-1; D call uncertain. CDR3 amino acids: CASSLGLMSQAFF. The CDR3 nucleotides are TGTGCCAGCAGCCTCGGACTCATGAGCCAGGCTTTCTTT. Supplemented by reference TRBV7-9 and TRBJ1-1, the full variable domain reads DTGVSQNPRHKITKRGQNVTFRCDPISEHNRLYWYRQTLGQGPEFLTYFQNEAQLEKSRLLSDRFSAERPKGSFSTLEIQRTEQGDSAMYLCASSLGLMSQAFFGQGTRLTVV.